This TCR beta chain came from a study of circulating CD8 cells and anti-PD-1 response in melanoma. From live CD3+CD8+TCRalphabeta+ cells, four PD-1 and/or TIGIT subsets were sorted. Relative to its sample, this clonotype is large. CDR3 length: 14 residues. V shed 2 bases, J shed 3 bases, and the junction held 0 bases outside the gene matches. Per germline, CDR1 LNHDA and CDR2 SQIVND (reference sequence). Each library started from about 15 ng of total RNA using the QIAseq Immune Repertoire TCR panel. TCRdb reanalysed the reads using MiXCR and keeps one entry per CDR3 protein. Of fewer than 350 distinct CDR3 sequences in the sample, roughly 8% were seen once.

The sequences come from CD8+ T cells from PBMCs, collected at baseline or after one month of anti-PD-1 therapy (not recorded which). This receptor was obtained from a human donor with melanoma. The chain links TRBV19 to TRBJ2-1, with TRBD2 identical over 8 bases. CDR3 amino acids: CASSIRGGYNEQFF. The CDR3 DNA reads as TGTGCCAGTAGTATACGGGGGGGCTACAATGAGCAGTTCTTC.